The clone carrying this T cell receptor beta chain occurred a few times. Antigen: not known. TCRdb processed the 5' RACE reads anew with MiXCR; each CDR3 protein has one entry. The table has hundreds of thousands of distinct CDR3 sequences, 15% to 20% seen once. This sample was taken from a study of T-cell memory formation after mild COVID-19. Study overall: Clusters of TCRs were largely donor specific.

This CDR3 has 16 residues. Per the germline V gene, CDR1 is SGHRS and CDR2 is YFSETQ. Trimming left V 0 bases short and J 0 bases short, with 9 bases between. Study conclusions and caveats: For contracting clones, CD4+ ones sat mainly in CM and EM, CD8+ in EMRA. Day 15 to 85 contracting clones showed balanced CD4/CD8; day 15 to 37 expanders favored CD4+.

This TCR derives from an adult woman who had mild COVID-19 (a few samples of this study predate the infection). Cell type and time point are not known. Material for sequencing was PBMCs or a T cell subset sorted from them (not recorded which). The chain is built from TRBV5-1 and TRBJ2-2, with a possible D match to TRBD1 (6 bases). As DNA, the CDR3 is TGCGCCAGCAGCTTGGAGGGGGTTCCGAACACCGGGGAGCTGTTTTTT. Protein sequence: CASSLEGVPNTGELFF.